This TCR beta chain was recorded in a study of cytomegalovirus exposure and HLA in healthy donors. Study-level points and caveats: As a later analysis revealed, most CMV-associated TCR beta chains appeared HLA-restricted. Upon later analysis, TCR association rates were observed to vary by HLA locus, being highest for DRB1 and lowest for HLA-C. Follow-up analysis later connected one missense variant in DCLRE1C with trimming of TCR beta V- and J-genes.

The CDR3 is 18 residues long. CDR1 and CDR2 from the germline V gene are MDHEN and SYDVKM. The junction had 8 bases not matched to a gene; V was cut back by 5 bases and J by 0 bases. Concerning this clone itself: Its antigen remains unknown.

In the PCR, 60 Vbeta and 13 Jbeta primers were used. How the authors handled the data: An analysis that came later counted 60 million to 80 million unique TCR beta chains, around 12 million shared. TCRdb's copy holds only in-frame clones and misses some; the assay was immunoSEQ multiplex PCR. The D gene and trimming were derived from the DNA, and the V and J assignments and clone size from that table. This sample has some 150,000 clones; approximately 80% occur once, and the top ten carry around 6.1%. This receptor was obtained from a young man in good health and CMV-seropositive. The sequencing input was PBMCs. The genes are TRBV28 and TRBJ2-7, with 15 nucleotides matching TRBD2. The CDR3 region has the DNA TGTGCCAGCAGTCACCGGACTAGCGGGAGGGGGAGCTCCTACGAGCAGTACTTC. Its protein product is CASSHRTSGRGSSYEQYF.